This passage covers 32 T cell receptor beta chains from one sample sequenced in a study of cytomegalovirus exposure and HLA in healthy donors (dated by TCRdb to 2016 to 2017). The library came from the immunoSEQ multiplex PCR assay. For the multiplex PCR, a mixture combining 60 forward primers for TCR Vbeta segments and 13 reverse primers for TCR Jbeta segments was used. Drawn from immuneACCESS, this table holds only the in-frame rearrangements with V and J called that TCRdb kept. Clones are partly lost; checked studies trace under half to an unresolved V gene and leave the rest unexplained. Here the sample has some 88,000 clones; about 67% occur a single time. The ten biggest clones cover 15% to 20% of the sample. The material sequenced was PBMCs. These receptor sequences come from a woman between 18 and 30 years old in good health and CMV-seropositive.

This clone occurred once. The rearrangement joins TRBV7-8 to TRBJ1-1, with D tentatively TRBD1 (5 bases). The length of the CDR3 is 14 residues. V was pared by 2 bases and J by 6 bases, with 13 bases between. CDR1 and CDR2 from the germline V gene are SGHVS and FQNEAQ. CDR3 in amino acids: CASSLMRGRSEAFF. CDR3 sequence (DNA): TGTGCCAGCAGCTTAATGCGGGGACGCTCTGAAGCTTTCTTT.

The chain has TRBV19 and TRBJ2-1; perhaps TRBD1 as D (6 bases). The CDR3 runs to 15 residues. Trimming removed 9 bases from V and 0 bases from J, with 15 bases in between. From germline, CDR1 is LNHDA and CDR2 SQIVND (reference sequence). CDR3 sequence reads: CASANRASSYNEQFF. CDR3 DNA sequence: TGTGCCAGCGCCAACAGGGCTAGCTCCTACAATGAGCAGTTCTTC. Complete variable domain (other parts from reference TRBV19 and TRBJ2-1): DGGITQSPKYLFRKEGQNVTLSCEQNLNHDAMYWYRQDPGQGLRLIYYSQIVNDFQKGDIAEGYSVSREKKESFPLTVTSAQKNPTAFYLCASANRASSYNEQFFGPGTRLTVL.

The gene calls are TRBV10-3 and TRBJ2-1, with 8 bases fitting TRBD2. Germline CDR1 reads ENHRY; CDR2 reads SYGVKD. J lost 5 bases, V lost 0 bases, and 6 bases had no gene match. This CDR3 is 16 amino acids long. CDR3: CAISESWTSHNNEQFF. The CDR3, as DNA: TGTGCCATCAGTGAGTCCTGGACTAGCCACAACAATGAGCAGTTCTTC.

This clone was detected a few times. The chain joins TRBV7-8 to TRBJ2-2, with a weak D call TRBD2 (5 bases). The CDR3 contains 15 residues. The germline V gene has CDR1 SGHVS and CDR2 FQNEAQ. V gave up 4 bases and J gave up 1 base, with 10 bases separating them. The CDR3 DNA sequence: TGTGCCAGCAGCTCTAGCCCCATGAACACCGGGGAGCTGTTTTTT. It encodes CASSSSPMNTGELFF.

The V and J genes are TRBV27 and TRBJ2-7, with 8 bases that match TRBD1. Germline V gives CDR1 MNHEY, CDR2 SMNVEV (reference sequence). This CDR3 spans 13 amino acids. J lost 7 bases, V lost 2 bases, and 4 bases had no gene match. CDR3 nucleotide sequence: TGTGCCAGCAGTTTAACCGGGACAGGAGAGCAGTACTTC. The encoded protein is CASSLTGTGEQYF.

The rearrangement joins TRBV6-1 to TRBJ2-5, with 7 bases that match TRBD2. Losses at the gene ends were 3 bases for V and 5 bases for J; bases not matched to a gene: 3. The CDR3 spans 13 residues. The germline V gene encodes CDR1 MNHNS and CDR2 SASEGT. In nucleotides, the CDR3 is TGTGCCAGCAGTGATTCCGGGAGGGAGACCCAGTACTTC. It translates to CASSDSGRETQYF.

This sequence joins TRBV11-2 and TRBJ2-7; D unresolved. In germline, CDR1 is SGHAT, CDR2 FQNNGV. Trimming left V 0 bases short and J 0 bases short, with 3 bases between. The CDR3 spans 13 residues. CDR3 DNA: TGTGCCAGCAGCTTAGATATCTCCTACGAGCAGTACTTC. It codes for CASSLDISYEQYF.

The chain has TRBV29-1 and TRBJ2-7, with a weak D call TRBD2 (5 bases). Looked up from germline, CDR1 is SQVTM and CDR2 is ANQGSEA. This CDR3 region has 12 residues. The germline V and J ends were trimmed by 5 bases and 3 bases, with 11 bases remaining between them. The CDR3 DNA reads TGCAGCGTTACCGGGATCTTCTACGAGCAGTACTTC. It codes for CSVTGIFYEQYF.

V usage is TRBV25-1 and J usage is TRBJ1-2; unclear D gene. Trimming pared 1 base from V and 4 bases from J, leaving 10 bases between. The CDR3 has 14 amino acids. Germline V lookup: CDR1 MGHDK, CDR2 SYGVNS. Here the CDR3 reads CASSESPETYGYTF. CDR3 coding DNA: TGTGCCAGCAGTGAATCTCCAGAAACCTATGGCTACACCTTC.

V gene TRBV28 combines with J gene TRBJ2-5; 9 bases are shared with TRBD1. With 7 bases clipped from V and 2 bases from J, the junction kept 5 bases outside the gene matches. Germline CDR1 and CDR2: MDHEN and SYDVKM. The CDR3 contains 14 residues. Here the CDR3 reads CASTVGQGQETQYF. The CDR3 DNA sequence: TGTGCCAGCACCGTCGGACAGGGGCAAGAGACCCAGTACTTC.

This chain joins TRBV5-7 and TRBJ1-1, with D hard to call. TRBV5-7 is flagged as an ORF with uncertain function. V was pared by 4 bases and J by 5 bases, with 27 bases between. CDR3 size: 18 residues. The CDR3: CASSPVLRSTPLGTEAFF. Here the CDR3 DNA reads TGTGCCAGCAGCCCGGTACTACGGTCGACGCCTCTTGGGACTGAAGCTTTCTTT.

The gene calls are TRBV6-5 and TRBJ2-2, with D possibly TRBD2 on 5 matching bases. Germline assignment: CDR1 MNHEY and CDR2 SVGAGI. V lost 2 bases and J lost 2, with 12 bases in between. The CDR3 totals 16 residues. The CDR3 sequence: CASSYLPRTNTGELFF. CDR3 DNA: TGTGCCAGCAGTTACCTTCCACGGACTAACACCGGGGAGCTGTTTTTT.

This clone turned up a few times. The V gene is TRBV5-6, the J gene TRBJ2-7; the D gene is possibly TRBD1 (5 bases). Per germline, CDR1 SGHDT and CDR2 YYEEEE. The CDR3 totals 15 residues. V lost 0 bases to trimming and J lost 6 bases, with 16 bases between them. CDR3 DNA sequence: TGTGCCAGCAGCTTGGAGGGGCAGGGCCTTCTCGAGCAGTACTTC. Translating it yields CASSLEGQGLLEQYF. The full variable domain, completed using reference TRBV5-6 and TRBJ2-7, is DAGVTQSPTHLIKTRGQQVTLRCSPKSGHDTVSWYQQALGQGPQFIFQYYEEEERQRGNFPDRFSGHQFPNYSSELNVNALLLGDSALYLCASSLEGQGLLEQYFGPGTRLTVT.

The rearrangement joins TRBV4-3 to TRBJ2-1, with 7 bases lining up with TRBD2. V was clipped by 0 bases and J by 2 bases; unmatched bases: 4. This CDR3 is built from 16 residues. CDR1 and CDR2 (germline): LGHNA, YSLEER. This CDR3 is CASSQETAGAYNEQFF. In nucleotides, the CDR3 is TGCGCCAGCAGCCAAGAAACCGCGGGAGCCTACAATGAGCAGTTCTTC.

In its sample, this clone was seen a few times. This rearrangement joins TRBV30 to TRBJ1-3; D is possibly TRBD1 (5 bases). Trimming pared 2 bases from V and 15 bases from J, leaving 20 bases between. There are 13 residues in the CDR3. Germline lookup yields CDR1 GTSNPN and CDR2 SVGIG (reference sequence). The CDR3 reads CAWSPYALGLKYF. The DNA for the CDR3 is TGTGCCTGGAGTCCCTACGCGCTGGGGCTGAAATATTTT.

This chain connects TRBV28 to TRBJ2-6; a weak D match, TRBD2 (7 bases). Germline V CDR1 and CDR2: MDHEN, SYDVKM. This CDR3 spans 15 amino acids. Trimming took 6 bases from V and 4 from J, leaving 13 bases between them. CDR3 region: CASRSGGAGANVLTF. The CDR3 nucleotides are TGTGCCAGCAGGTCTGGGGGGGCGGGGGCCAACGTCCTGACTTTC.

The chain carries TRBV11-3 and TRBJ2-1; TRBD1 matches at 9 bases. The CDR3 consists of 13 residues. Germline V gene lookup returns CDR1 SGHNT and CDR2 YENEEA. The V gene end was trimmed by 5 bases and the J gene end by 7 bases; junction bases not matched to a gene: 3. This CDR3 reads CASSPGQGNEQFF. CDR3 DNA: TGTGCCAGCAGCCCAGGACAGGGGAATGAGCAGTTCTTC.

The rearrangement links TRBV9 to TRBJ2-7, with 8 bases that match TRBD1. Germline V lookup: CDR1 SGDLS, CDR2 YYNGEE. V trimming: 0 bases; J trimming: 4 bases; junction bases outside the gene matches: 6. The length of the CDR3 is 15 residues. The CDR3: CASSVAGQGLYEQYF. The DNA for the CDR3 is TGTGCCAGCAGCGTAGCCGGACAGGGCTTGTACGAGCAGTACTTC.

The chain couples TRBV6-5 to TRBJ1-3, with D hard to call. Trimming left V 4 bases short and J 4 bases short, with 8 bases between. The CDR3 is 13 amino acids. Germline CDR1 MNHEY, CDR2 SVGAGI. The CDR3 DNA sequence: TGTGCCAGCAGTTTACCTCAGGGAAACACCATATATTTT. This translates into CASSLPQGNTIYF.

About this clone: One end of the junction is discordant with germline, which a read error may explain. The genes are TRBV6-5 and TRBJ2-1; 12 bases are shared with TRBD2. The CDR3 loop spans 15 amino acids. In germline, CDR1 is MNHEY, CDR2 SVGAGI. The CDR3 bases are TGTGCCAGCAGTTACACTAGCGGGGGGTACAATGAGCAATTCTTC. It yields the protein CASSYTSGGYNEQFF.

The chain carries TRBV18 and TRBJ2-7; the match to TRBD2 covers 7 bases. Germline CDR1 and CDR2: KGHSH and LQKENI. Germline trimming cut 2 bases from V and 4 bases from J; bases unmatched to any gene: 8. The CDR3 loop spans 15 amino acids. The CDR3 region is CASSPSSGAAYEQYF. The CDR3 bases are TGTGCCAGCTCACCAAGCAGCGGGGCAGCGTACGAGCAGTACTTC.

The rearrangement uses TRBV11-3 and TRBJ2-7, with 10 bases lining up with TRBD2. J gave up 4 bases and V 5 bases, and 5 bases lay outside the gene matches. The CDR3 totals 14 residues. Germline V CDR1 and CDR2: SGHNT, YENEEA. CDR3 sequence: CASSLSSGSYEQYF. For the CDR3, the DNA is TGTGCCAGCAGCCTCTCTAGCGGGAGTTACGAGCAGTACTTC.

This clone was picked up one time. The chain links TRBV19 to TRBJ2-7, with 8 bases matching TRBD2. The CDR3 length is 15 residues. With V trimmed by 4 bases and J by 1 base, 6 bases remained unmatched. Germline CDR1 and CDR2: LNHDA and SQIVND (reference sequence). This CDR3 is CASSTGLGRSYEQYF. CDR3 in DNA: TGTGCCAGTAGTACGGGACTAGGGAGGTCCTACGAGCAGTACTTC. Based on the CDR3 plus reference TRBV19 and TRBJ2-7, the full variable domain is DGGITQSPKYLFRKEGQNVTLSCEQNLNHDAMYWYRQDPGQGLRLIYYSQIVNDFQKGDIAEGYSVSREKKESFPLTVTSAQKNPTAFYLCASSTGLGRSYEQYFGPGTRLTVT.

V usage is TRBV18 and J usage is TRBJ1-1; no reliable D call. V was pared by 2 bases and J by 5 bases, with 15 bases between. The CDR3 length is 15 residues. In germline, CDR1 is KGHSH, CDR2 LQKENI. The CDR3 DNA reads TGTGCCAGCTCACCAAATCCCGGAGATTGGACTGAAGCTTTCTTT. Translation gives CASSPNPGDWTEAFF.

The rearrangement joins TRBV4-2 to TRBJ2-3; 9 positions match TRBD2. Germline trimming cut 0 bases from V and 0 bases from J; bases unmatched to any gene: 4. The CDR3 sequence is 17 residues long. Looked up from germline, CDR1 is LGHNA and CDR2 is YNFKEQ. The CDR3 DNA follows: TGTGCCAGCAGCCAAGATCGGCTAGCGGGGAGCACAGATACGCAGTATTTT. Translating it yields CASSQDRLAGSTDTQYF.

This clone was detected only a few times. The chain recombines TRBV6-5 with TRBJ2-1; TRBD2 agrees at 7 bases. With V trimmed by 8 bases and J by 5 bases, 3 bases remained unmatched. The CDR3 is 12 amino acids. Germline assignment: CDR1 MNHEY and CDR2 SVGAGI. The CDR3 loop is CASRAGHNEQFF. The CDR3 DNA sequence: TGTGCCAGCCGAGCGGGACACAATGAGCAGTTCTTC.

V and J are TRBV5-4 and TRBJ2-5; no definite D call. The length of the CDR3 is 15 residues. From germline, CDR1 is SGHNT and CDR2 YYREEE (reference sequence). Trimming shortened V by 1 base and J by 1 base, and 11 bases separated the two germline ends. The CDR3 nucleotides are TGTGCCAGCAGCTTGAGGCAGCTAGTCCAAGAGACCCAGTACTTC. It translates to CASSLRQLVQETQYF.

J is TRBJ1-1 and V is TRBV5-1; 7 positions agree with TRBD1. Trimming took 4 bases from V and 6 from J; bases not matched to a gene: 15. CDR3 size: 16 residues. CDR1 is SGHRS and CDR2 is YFSETQ in the germline V gene. The CDR3 nucleotides are TGCGCCAGCAGCACCACAGGGGAAATAGGCTGGGCTGAAGCTTTCTTT. Translating it yields CASSTTGEIGWAEAFF.

The V and J genes are TRBV18 and TRBJ2-5; D remains ambiguous. Judging by the DNA end, TRBJ2-7 fits better; the J call may be wrong. Per germline, CDR1 KGHSH and CDR2 LQKENI. CDR3 length: 14 amino acids. In nucleotides, the CDR3 is TGTGCCAGCTCACCATTTCCGGGTACCTACGAGCAGTACTTC. It yields the protein CASSPFPGTYEQYF.

This clone was found once. The V gene is TRBV27, the J gene TRBJ1-6, with TRBD1 matching 8 bases. Germline V lookup: CDR1 MNHEY, CDR2 SMNVEV (reference sequence). The CDR3 is 16 residues long. The trim removed 2 bases at V and 7 bases at J, leaving 7 bases unmatched. CDR3 DNA sequence: TGTGCCAGCAGTTTAGTCACAGGGGGTGTGAATTCACCCCTCCACTTT. Translated, it gives CASSLVTGGVNSPLHF.

The chain has TRBV27 and TRBJ2-3; tentatively, D is TRBD1 (6 bases). V lost 8 bases to trimming and J lost 2 bases, with 8 bases between them. Germline-derived CDR1 and CDR2 are MNHEY and SMNVEV (reference sequence). The CDR3 loop spans 12 amino acids. The chain's CDR3 is CASGQYTDTQYF. Here the CDR3 DNA reads TGTGCCAGCGGACAGTACACAGATACGCAGTATTTT.

The CDR3 protein is CASSLGTGLPASTDTQYF. As DNA, the CDR3 is TGTGCCAGCAGCCTAGGGACAGGCCTCCCGGCTAGCACAGATACGCAGTATTTT. The V and J genes are TRBV5-4 and TRBJ2-3; 8 bases agree with TRBD1. Losses at the gene ends were 4 bases for V and 0 bases for J; bases not matched to a gene: 13. The CDR3 has 18 amino acids. Germline V CDR1 and CDR2: SGHNT, YYREEE (reference sequence).